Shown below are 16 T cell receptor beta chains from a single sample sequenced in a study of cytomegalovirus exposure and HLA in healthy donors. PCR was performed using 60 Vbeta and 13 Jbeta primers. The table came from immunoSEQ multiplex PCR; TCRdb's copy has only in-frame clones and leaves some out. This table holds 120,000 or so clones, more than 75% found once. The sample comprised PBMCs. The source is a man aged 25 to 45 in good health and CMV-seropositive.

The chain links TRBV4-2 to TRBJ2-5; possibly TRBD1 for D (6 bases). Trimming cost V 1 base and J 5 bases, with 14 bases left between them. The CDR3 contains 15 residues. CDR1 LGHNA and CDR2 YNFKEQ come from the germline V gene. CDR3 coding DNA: TGTGCCAGCAGCCAAGGGGGAGACAGGTGGGAGACCCAGTACTTC. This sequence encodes CASSQGGDRWETQYF.

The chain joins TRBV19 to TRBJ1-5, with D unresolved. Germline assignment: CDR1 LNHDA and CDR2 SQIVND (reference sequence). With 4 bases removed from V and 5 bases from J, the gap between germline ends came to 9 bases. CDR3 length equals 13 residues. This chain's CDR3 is CASSTGRDQPQHF. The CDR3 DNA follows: TGTGCCAGTAGTACGGGGAGGGATCAGCCCCAGCATTTT.

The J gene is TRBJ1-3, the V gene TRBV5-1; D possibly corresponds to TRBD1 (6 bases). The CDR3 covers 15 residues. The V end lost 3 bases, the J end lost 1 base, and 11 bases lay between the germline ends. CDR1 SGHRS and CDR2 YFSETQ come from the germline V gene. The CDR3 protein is CASSSTGPSGNTIYF. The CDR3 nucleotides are TGCGCCAGCAGCTCAACAGGGCCTTCTGGAAACACCATATATTTT.

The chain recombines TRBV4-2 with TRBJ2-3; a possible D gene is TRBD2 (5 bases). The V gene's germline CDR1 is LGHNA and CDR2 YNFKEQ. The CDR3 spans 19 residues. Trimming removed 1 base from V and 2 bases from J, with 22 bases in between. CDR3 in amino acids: CASSQVPGRGGNFTDTQYF. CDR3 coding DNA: TGTGCCAGCAGCCAAGTTCCCGGAAGAGGAGGAAACTTCACAGATACGCAGTATTTT.

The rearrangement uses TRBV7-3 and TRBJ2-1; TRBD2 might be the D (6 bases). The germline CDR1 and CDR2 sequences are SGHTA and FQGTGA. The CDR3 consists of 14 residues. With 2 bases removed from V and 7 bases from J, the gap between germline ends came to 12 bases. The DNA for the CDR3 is TGTGCCAGCAGCTTAGAGGGGAGGAATAATGAGCAGTTCTTC. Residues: CASSLEGRNNEQFF.

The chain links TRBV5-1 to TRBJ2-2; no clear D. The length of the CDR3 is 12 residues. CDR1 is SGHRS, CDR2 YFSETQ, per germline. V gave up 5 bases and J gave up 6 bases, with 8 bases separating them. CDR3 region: CASSWRPGELFF. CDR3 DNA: TGCGCCAGCAGTTGGCGGCCCGGGGAGCTGTTTTTT.

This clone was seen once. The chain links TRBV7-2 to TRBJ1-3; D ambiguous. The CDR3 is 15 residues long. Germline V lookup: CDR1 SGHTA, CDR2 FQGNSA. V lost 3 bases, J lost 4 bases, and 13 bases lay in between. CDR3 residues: CASSFSGPVGNTIYF. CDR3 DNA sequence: TGTGCCAGCAGCTTTTCAGGTCCGGTCGGAAACACCATATATTTT.

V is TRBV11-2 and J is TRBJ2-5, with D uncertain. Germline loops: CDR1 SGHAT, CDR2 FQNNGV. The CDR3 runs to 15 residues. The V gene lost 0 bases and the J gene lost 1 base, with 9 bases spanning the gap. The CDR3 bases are TGTGCCAGCAGCTTAGAGTTCGACTCCCAAGAGACCCAGTACTTC. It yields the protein CASSLEFDSQETQYF.

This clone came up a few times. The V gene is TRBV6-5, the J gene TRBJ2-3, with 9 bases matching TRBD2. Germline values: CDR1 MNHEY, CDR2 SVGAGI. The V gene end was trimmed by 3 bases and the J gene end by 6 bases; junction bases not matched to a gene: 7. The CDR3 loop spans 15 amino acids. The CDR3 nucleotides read TGTGCCAGCAGTTATCGTGCGGGAGGGCCCGATACGCAGTATTTT. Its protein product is CASSYRAGGPDTQYF.

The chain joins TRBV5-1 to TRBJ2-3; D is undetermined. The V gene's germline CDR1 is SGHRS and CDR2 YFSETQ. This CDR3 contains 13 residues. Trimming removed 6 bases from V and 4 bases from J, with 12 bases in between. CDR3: CASTALISDTQYF. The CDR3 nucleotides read TGCGCCAGCACCGCACTAATCTCAGATACGCAGTATTTT.

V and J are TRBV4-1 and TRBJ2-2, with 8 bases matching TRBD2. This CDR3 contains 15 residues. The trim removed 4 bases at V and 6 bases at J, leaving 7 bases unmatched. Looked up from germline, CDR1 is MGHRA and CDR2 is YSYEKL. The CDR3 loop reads CASSREGLAAGELFF. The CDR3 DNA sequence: TGCGCCAGCAGCCGGGAAGGACTAGCAGCCGGGGAGCTGTTTTTT.

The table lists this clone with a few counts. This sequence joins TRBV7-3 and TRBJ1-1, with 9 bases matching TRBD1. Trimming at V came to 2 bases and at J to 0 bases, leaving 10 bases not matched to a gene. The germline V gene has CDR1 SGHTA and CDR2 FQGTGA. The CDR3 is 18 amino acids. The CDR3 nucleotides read TGTGCCAGCAGCTTACGTCCAACCGGGACAGGGATGAACACTGAAGCTTTCTTT. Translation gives CASSLRPTGTGMNTEAFF. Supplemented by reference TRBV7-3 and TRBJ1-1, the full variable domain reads GAGVSQTPSNKVTEKGKYVELRCDPISGHTALYWYRQSLGQGPEFLIYFQGTGAADDSGLPNDRFFAVRPEGSVSTLKIQRTERGDSAVYLCASSLRPTGTGMNTEAFFGQGTRLTVV.

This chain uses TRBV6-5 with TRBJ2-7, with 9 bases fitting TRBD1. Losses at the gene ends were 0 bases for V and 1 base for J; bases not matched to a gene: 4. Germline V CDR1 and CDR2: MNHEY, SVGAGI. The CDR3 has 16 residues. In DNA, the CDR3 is TGTGCCAGCAGTTACTCGACAGGGGGAGGGTCCTACGAGCAGTACTTC. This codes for CASSYSTGGGSYEQYF.

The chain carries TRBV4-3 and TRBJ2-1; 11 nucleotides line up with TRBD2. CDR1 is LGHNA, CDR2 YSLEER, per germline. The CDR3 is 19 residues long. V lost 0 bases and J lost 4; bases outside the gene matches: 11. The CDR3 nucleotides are TGCGCCAGCAGCCAAGACGGTTGGGCTAGCGGGAGGACGTACAATGAGCAGTTCTTC. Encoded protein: CASSQDGWASGRTYNEQFF.

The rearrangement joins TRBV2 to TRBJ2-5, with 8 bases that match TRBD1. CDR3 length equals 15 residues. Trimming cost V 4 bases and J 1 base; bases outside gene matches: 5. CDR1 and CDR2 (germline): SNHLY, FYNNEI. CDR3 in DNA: TGTGCCAGCAGTGTGAACAGGGGGGCCCAAGAGACCCAGTACTTC. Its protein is CASSVNRGAQETQYF.

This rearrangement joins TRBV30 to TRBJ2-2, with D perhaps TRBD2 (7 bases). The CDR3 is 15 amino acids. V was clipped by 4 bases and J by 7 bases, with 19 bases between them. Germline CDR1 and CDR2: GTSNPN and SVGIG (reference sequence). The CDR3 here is CAWIDWGGRGGELFF. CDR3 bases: TGTGCCTGGATTGACTGGGGGGGGCGGGGCGGGGAGCTGTTTTTT.